The 32 T cell receptor beta chains reported below all come from one sample, sequenced in a study of T cell clonotyping in hematopoietic cell transplantation. Libraries were prepared by immunoSEQ multiplex PCR; TCRdb keeps only in-frame clonotypes and omits some of them. The data hold roughly 27,000 clones, with 80% to 90% observed a single time. Time point denoted: recipient sample about 28 days before transplant, after cytoreduction. The sequencing used peripheral blood mononuclear cells, collected before stem cell transplant. The receptors come from a woman aged 55 to 70 with acute myeloid leukemia. Some clones in this sample may be carry-over from other donors' samples.

The chain carries TRBV7-2 and TRBJ2-2, with TRBD1 matching 7 bases. The V and J ends lost 5 bases and 0 bases, in that order; junction bases with no gene match: 6. The CDR3 extends over 16 amino acids. Germline lookup yields CDR1 SGHTA and CDR2 FQGNSA. The CDR3 nucleotides are TGTGCCAGCAGCCCCCGGGACAGAACGAACACCGGGGAGCTGTTTTTT. This gives the protein CASSPRDRTNTGELFF.

The J gene is TRBJ2-7, the V gene TRBV9; 8 bases align to TRBD1. Germline V gene sequence: CDR1 SGDLS, CDR2 YYNGEE. Losses at the gene ends were 4 bases for V and 5 bases for J; bases not matched to a gene: 14. The CDR3 spans 16 residues. CDR3 nucleotide sequence: TGTGCCAGCAGCACCCTGGACAGGGTAACCGTCAACGAGCAGTACTTC. It is translated as CASSTLDRVTVNEQYF.

This clone was seen only once. This chain connects TRBV23-1 to TRBJ2-3, with 7 bases aligning to TRBD2. TRBV23-1 counts as an open reading frame of uncertain function. V lost 7 bases and J lost 1; bases outside the gene matches: 14. This CDR3 contains 17 residues. The CDR3 spells CASTWGEGRLCTDTQYF. CDR3 sequence (DNA): TGCGCCAGCACCTGGGGGGAGGGTAGACTTTGCACAGATACGCAGTATTTT.

The rearrangement links TRBV4-1 to TRBJ1-5; TRBD1 agrees at 8 bases. CDR3 length equals 16 residues. V was clipped by 4 bases and J by 0 bases; unmatched bases: 5. Looked up from germline, CDR1 is MGHRA and CDR2 is YSYEKL. CDR3 residues: CASSPWTGNSNQPQHF. CDR3 nucleotide sequence: TGCGCCAGCAGCCCCTGGACAGGGAATAGCAATCAGCCCCAGCATTTT.

The chain recombines TRBV27 with TRBJ1-5; maybe TRBD1 (5 bases). The CDR3 loop spans 15 amino acids. Between the trimmed V and J ends, which lost 4 bases and 3 bases, there was a span of 13 bases. The germline CDR1 and CDR2 sequences are MNHEY and SMNVEV (reference sequence). CDR3 DNA sequence: TGTGCCAGCAGTTCTTACAGACAGTCCAATCAGCCCCAGCATTTT. Amino acid sequence: CASSSYRQSNQPQHF.

This clone was observed once. V is TRBV27 and J is TRBJ2-5; 7 bases fit TRBD1. Per germline, CDR1 MNHEY and CDR2 SMNVEV (reference sequence). The V and J ends lost 5 bases and 5 bases, in that order; junction bases with no gene match: 11. CDR3 length: 15 residues. CDR3 coding DNA: TGTGCCAGCAGTGAGGGGGCAGGGTGGTACGAGACCCAGTACTTC. Translation: CASSEGAGWYETQYF.

The J gene is TRBJ2-1, the V gene TRBV2; TRBD2 matches at 13 bases. After removal of 0 bases from V and 9 bases from J, the junction contained 5 bases not matched to a gene. Germline lookup yields CDR1 SNHLY and CDR2 FYNNEI. The CDR3 is 16 residues long. The chain's CDR3 is CASSEAPGLAGSEQFF. The CDR3 DNA reads TGTGCCAGCAGTGAAGCTCCGGGACTAGCGGGAAGTGAGCAGTTCTTC.

The rearrangement joins TRBV7-9 to TRBJ1-2; 10 bases are a match to TRBD1. This CDR3 is 15 amino acids long. Per germline, CDR1 SEHNR and CDR2 FQNEAQ (reference sequence). Losses at the gene ends were 5 bases for V and 4 bases for J; bases not matched to a gene: 7. DNA of the CDR3: TGTGCCAGCAGCCCGTCCCGGGACAGGGGCTATGGCTACACCTTC. Translated: CASSPSRDRGYGYTF. The variable domain in full, with the rest retrieved from reference TRBV7-9 and TRBJ1-2, is DTGVSQNPRHKITKRGQNVTFRCDPISEHNRLYWYRQTLGQGPEFLTYFQNEAQLEKSRLLSDRFSAERPKGSFSTLEIQRTEQGDSAMYLCASSPSRDRGYGYTFGSGTRLTVV.

The gene calls are TRBV6-6 and TRBJ1-2; 9 positions match TRBD1. Germline assignment: CDR1 MNHNY and CDR2 SVGAGI (reference sequence). V dropped 6 bases and J dropped 7; count of bases not matched to a gene: 9. CDR3 length: 14 residues. Here the CDR3 reads CASSPSGDRAGYTF. The CDR3 coding sequence is TGTGCCAGCAGCCCCTCCGGGGACAGGGCTGGCTACACCTTC.

The rearrangement joins TRBV6-5 to TRBJ1-3, with D perhaps TRBD1 (5 bases). The V end was cut by 4 bases, the J end by 8 bases, with 15 bases between. This CDR3 has 14 residues. Germline V lookup: CDR1 MNHEY, CDR2 SVGAGI. This chain's CDR3 is CASSFGTDADTIYF. The CDR3 DNA reads as TGTGCCAGCAGTTTCGGGACCGACGCGGACACCATATATTTT.

The V call is TRBV7-3, the J call TRBJ2-3; the match to TRBD1 covers 7 bases. The V gene end was trimmed by 3 bases and the J gene end by 5 bases; junction bases not matched to a gene: 5. The CDR3 is 14 amino acids. Germline V gives CDR1 SGHTA, CDR2 FQGTGA. CDR3: CASSLTGLRDTQYF. Written as DNA, the CDR3 is TGTGCCAGCAGCTTGACAGGGTTACGAGATACGCAGTATTTT. The full variable domain, in which reference TRBV7-3 and TRBJ2-3 provide the parts outside the CDR3, is GAGVSQTPSNKVTEKGKYVELRCDPISGHTALYWYRQSLGQGPEFLIYFQGTGAADDSGLPNDRFFAVRPEGSVSTLKIQRTERGDSAVYLCASSLTGLRDTQYFGPGTRLTVL.

This chain connects TRBV5-6 to TRBJ2-5, with 8 bases identical to TRBD2. V dropped 4 bases and J dropped 4; count of bases not matched to a gene: 6. CDR1 SGHDT and CDR2 YYEEEE come from the germline V gene. This CDR3 has 14 amino acids. The CDR3: CASSVGLVSETQYF. CDR3 in DNA: TGTGCCAGCAGCGTGGGACTAGTATCAGAGACCCAGTACTTC.

The chain links TRBV28 to TRBJ2-2; D is perhaps TRBD1 (5 bases). This CDR3 region has 16 residues. Looked up from germline, CDR1 is MDHEN and CDR2 is SYDVKM. V lost 5 bases and J 1 base, leaving 14 bases between the germline ends. The DNA of the CDR3 is TGTGCCAGCAGTATGCAGGGTCCTGAGAACACCGGGGAGCTGTTTTTT. Translated: CASSMQGPENTGELFF.

J is TRBJ1-2 and V is TRBV27, with D possibly being TRBD1 (6 bases). Germline assignment: CDR1 MNHEY and CDR2 SMNVEV (reference sequence). CDR3 length equals 12 residues. Trimming stripped 3 bases from V and 6 bases from J, with 8 bases between. The CDR3 protein is CASSFAGDGYTF. For the CDR3, the DNA is TGTGCCAGCAGTTTTGCAGGGGATGGCTACACCTTC.

The chain uses TRBV11-2 and TRBJ2-3, with 11 bases matching TRBD2. This CDR3 is built from 17 residues. CDR1 is SGHAT, CDR2 FQNNGV, per germline. V dropped 1 base and J dropped 4; count of bases not matched to a gene: 7. The CDR3 here is CASSLALLAGGADTQYF. Written as DNA, the CDR3 is TGTGCCAGCAGCTTAGCTCTCCTAGCGGGGGGCGCAGATACGCAGTATTTT.

The CDR3 loop reads CASSRTQGAYEQYF. CDR3 DNA: TGTGCCAGCAGCCGCACACAGGGGGCCTACGAGCAGTACTTC. The chain employs TRBV6-5 and TRBJ2-7, with TRBD1 matching 8 bases. This CDR3 has 14 amino acids. J gave up 2 bases and V 6 bases, and 6 bases lay outside the gene matches. CDR1 is MNHEY and CDR2 is SVGAGI in the germline V gene.

This rearrangement joins TRBV4-3 to TRBJ1-2; weak D call: TRBD1 (6 bases). The CDR3 covers 14 residues. Germline V gene lookup returns CDR1 LGHNA and CDR2 YSLEER. Deletions cut 0 bases from V and 4 bases from J, with 9 bases between. The CDR3 DNA reads as TGCGCCAGCAGCCAAGATGCAGGGGCCTATGGCTACACCTTC. Translated, it gives CASSQDAGAYGYTF.

This chain uses TRBV7-2 with TRBJ1-6, with D unresolved. Deletions cut 1 base from V and 3 bases from J, with 10 bases between. Germline loops: CDR1 SGHTA, CDR2 FQGNSA. The CDR3 sequence is 16 residues long. CDR3 residues: CASSLVAQSYNSPLHF. The CDR3 bases are TGTGCCAGCAGCTTAGTGGCGCAGAGCTATAATTCACCCCTCCACTTT.

The chain couples TRBV7-2 to TRBJ2-7; 16 bases are a match to TRBD2. There are 18 residues in the CDR3. Trimming at V came to 5 bases and at J to 4 bases, leaving 11 bases not matched to a gene. Germline V gene lookup returns CDR1 SGHTA and CDR2 FQGNSA. CDR3 residues: CASSPGTSGGAKGYEQYF. As DNA, the CDR3 is TGTGCCAGCAGCCCCGGGACTAGCGGGGGGGCCAAAGGGTACGAGCAGTACTTC.

This clone was observed a single time. The chain uses TRBV11-1 and TRBJ2-6; D uncertain. CDR3 length equals 13 residues. Germline-derived CDR1 and CDR2 are SGHAT and FQDESV (reference sequence). With 5 bases removed from V and 2 bases from J, the gap between germline ends came to 4 bases. Here the CDR3 reads CASSPAGANVLTF. The CDR3 nucleotides are TGTGCCAGCAGCCCGGCTGGGGCCAACGTCCTGACTTTC.

Only one count was recorded for this clone. The chain couples TRBV19 to TRBJ1-2; 8 bases align to TRBD1. CDR1 and CDR2 from the germline V gene are LNHDA and SQIVND (reference sequence). J gave up 4 bases and V 0 bases, and 4 bases lay outside the gene matches. The length of the CDR3 is 15 residues. The CDR3: CASSIDYGQGYGYTF. The CDR3 DNA is TGTGCCAGTAGTATAGATTATGGACAGGGCTATGGCTACACCTTC.

V usage is TRBV27 and J usage is TRBJ1-6, with D perhaps matching TRBD1 (6 bases). Germline V gives CDR1 MNHEY, CDR2 SMNVEV (reference sequence). The CDR3 covers 16 residues. The ends were cut back, 6 bases at V and 3 bases at J, with 15 bases in the middle. The CDR3 spells CASRGDTNYYNSPLHF. CDR3 nucleotides: TGTGCCAGCAGGGGGGACACGAACTACTATAATTCACCCCTCCACTTT.

V gene TRBV6-4 combines with J gene TRBJ1-2, with D unresolved. There are 12 residues in the CDR3. V was cut by 0 bases and J by 5 bases, with 4 bases left in between. CDR1 is MRHNA, CDR2 SNTAGT, per germline. CDR3 in amino acids: CASSDSSYGYTF. CDR3 DNA sequence: TGTGCCAGCAGTGACTCCTCTTATGGCTACACCTTC.

The gene calls are TRBV4-1 and TRBJ1-2; D is unresolved. The ends were cut back, 1 base at V and 0 bases at J, with 18 bases in the middle. CDR3 length equals 18 residues. The germline gives CDR1 MGHRA, CDR2 YSYEKL. DNA of the CDR3: TGCGCCAGCAGCCAAGTTCCCCGAATTAAGGGTTCTAACTATGGCTACACCTTC. It translates to CASSQVPRIKGSNYGYTF.

The rearrangement uses TRBV6-1 and TRBJ2-7; 7 positions agree with TRBD2. The CDR3 has 18 amino acids. CDR1 and CDR2 from the germline V gene are MNHNS and SASEGT. J was trimmed by 1 base and V by 2 bases; bases with no gene match: 14. The CDR3 sequence is CASSELWGGAKKSYEQYF. The CDR3 DNA is TGTGCCAGCAGTGAATTGTGGGGGGGAGCAAAAAAGTCCTACGAGCAGTACTTC.

This clone was detected once. The chain joins TRBV11-2 to TRBJ2-7, with TRBD2 matching over 9 bases. Germline trimming cut 1 base from V and 4 bases from J; bases unmatched to any gene: 8. This CDR3 region has 16 residues. CDR1 is SGHAT and CDR2 is FQNNGV in the germline V gene. Written as DNA, the CDR3 is TGTGCCAGCAGCTTAGTTTTTAGCGGGAGTAGATACGAGCAGTACTTC. Its translation: CASSLVFSGSRYEQYF.

The chain links TRBV21-1 to TRBJ1-2. TRBV21-1 is deemed a pseudogene. The CDR3 length is 14 residues. The CDR3, as DNA: TGTGCCAGCAGCAAAATAAAGGCCGTCTATGGCTACACCTTC. It is translated as CASSKIKAVYGYTF.

The chain has TRBV7-3 and TRBJ2-3, with D uncertain. Germline CDR1 and CDR2: SGHTA and FQGTGA. V was shortened by 2 bases and J by 0 bases, with 9 bases between the two germline ends. This CDR3 spans 15 amino acids. The CDR3 DNA reads TGTGCCAGCAGCTTAGGCGGCTACAGCACAGATACGCAGTATTTT. It codes for CASSLGGYSTDTQYF.

The chain recombines TRBV5-4 with TRBJ2-7, with D possibly matching TRBD2 (6 bases). The CDR3 covers 14 residues. Germline loops: CDR1 SGHNT, CDR2 YYREEE (reference sequence). Trimming took off 1 base at V and 2 bases at J, with 10 bases between the two ends. The CDR3 loop reads CASSLTSIPYEQYF. CDR3 in DNA: TGTGCCAGCAGCTTGACTAGCATTCCCTACGAGCAGTACTTC.

J is TRBJ2-2 and V is TRBV7-6; perhaps D is TRBD1 or TRBD2 (5 bases each). The CDR3 has 15 residues. Trimming stripped 1 base from V and 5 bases from J, with 11 bases between. The germline V gene has CDR1 SGHVS and CDR2 FNYEAQ. In DNA, the CDR3 is TGTGCCAGCAGCTTAGGGGGCGGGTCTACCGGGGAGCTGTTTTTT. Its protein product is CASSLGGGSTGELFF. The full variable domain, rest sourced from reference TRBV7-6 and TRBJ2-2, is GAGVSQSPRYKVTKRGQDVALRCDPISGHVSLYWYRQALGQGPEFLTYFNYEAQQDKSGLPNDRFSAERPEGSISTLTIQRTEQRDSAMYRCASSLGGGSTGELFFGEGSRLTVL.

This chain uses TRBV5-6 with TRBJ1-6; maybe TRBD1 (6 bases). Trimming left V 5 bases short and J 10 bases short, with 16 bases between. Germline CDR1 is SGHDT and CDR2 is YYEEEE. CDR3 length: 14 residues. This chain's CDR3 is CASRKEGGKSPLHF. DNA for the CDR3: TGTGCCAGCAGGAAAGAAGGGGGAAAGTCACCCCTCCACTTT.

This chain uses TRBV4-3 with TRBJ1-2; D remains ambiguous. This CDR3 spans 14 amino acids. V lost 0 bases, J lost 1 base, and 6 bases lay in between. CDR1 and CDR2 from the germline V gene are LGHNA and YSLEER. DNA for the CDR3: TGCGCCAGCAGCCAAGATTATGGTAACTATGGCTACACCTTC. Protein product: CASSQDYGNYGYTF.